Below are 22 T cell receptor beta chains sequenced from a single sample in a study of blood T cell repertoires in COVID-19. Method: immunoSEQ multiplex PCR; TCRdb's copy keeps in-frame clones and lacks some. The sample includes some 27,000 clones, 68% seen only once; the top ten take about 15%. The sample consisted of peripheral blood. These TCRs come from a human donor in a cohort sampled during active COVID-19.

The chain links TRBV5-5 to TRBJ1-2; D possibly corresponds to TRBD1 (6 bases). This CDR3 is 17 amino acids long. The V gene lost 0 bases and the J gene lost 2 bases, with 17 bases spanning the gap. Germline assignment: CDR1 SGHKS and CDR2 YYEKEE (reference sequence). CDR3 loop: CASSLDRDKPLNYGYTF. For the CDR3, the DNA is TGTGCCAGCAGCTTGGACCGGGACAAGCCATTAAACTATGGCTACACCTTC.

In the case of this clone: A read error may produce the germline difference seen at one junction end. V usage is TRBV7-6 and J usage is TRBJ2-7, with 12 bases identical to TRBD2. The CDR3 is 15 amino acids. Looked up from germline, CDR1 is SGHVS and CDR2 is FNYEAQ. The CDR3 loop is CASTLLAGGSYEQYF. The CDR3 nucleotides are TGTGCCAGCACCTTACTAGCGGGAGGTTCGTACGAGCAGTACTTC.

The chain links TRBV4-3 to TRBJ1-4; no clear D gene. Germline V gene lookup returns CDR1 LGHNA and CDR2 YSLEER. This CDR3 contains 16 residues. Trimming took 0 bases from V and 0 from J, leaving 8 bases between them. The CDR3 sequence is CASSQDPSATNEKLFF. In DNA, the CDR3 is TGCGCCAGCAGCCAAGATCCCAGCGCAACTAATGAAAAACTGTTTTTT.

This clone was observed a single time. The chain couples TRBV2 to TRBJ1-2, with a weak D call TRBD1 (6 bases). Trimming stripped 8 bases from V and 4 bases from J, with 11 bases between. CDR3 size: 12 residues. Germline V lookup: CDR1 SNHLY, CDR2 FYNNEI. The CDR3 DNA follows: TGTGCCAGCGGACAGAATATCTATGGCTACACCTTC. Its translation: CASGQNIYGYTF.

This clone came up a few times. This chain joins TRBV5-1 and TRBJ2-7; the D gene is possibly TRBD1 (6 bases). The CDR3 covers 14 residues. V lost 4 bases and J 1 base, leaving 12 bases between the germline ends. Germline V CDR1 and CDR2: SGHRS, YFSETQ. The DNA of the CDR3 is TGCGCCAGCAGCCCCTTACAGGGTTCCTACGAGCAGTACTTC. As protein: CASSPLQGSYEQYF.

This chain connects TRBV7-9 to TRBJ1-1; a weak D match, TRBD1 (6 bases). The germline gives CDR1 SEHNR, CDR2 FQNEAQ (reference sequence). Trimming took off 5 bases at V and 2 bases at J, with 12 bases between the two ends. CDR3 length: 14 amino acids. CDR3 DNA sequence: TGTGCCAGCAGCCGTTTTGGGGGCAACACTGAAGCTTTCTTT. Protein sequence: CASSRFGGNTEAFF. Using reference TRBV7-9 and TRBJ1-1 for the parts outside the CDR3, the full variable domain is DTGVSQNPRHKITKRGQNVTFRCDPISEHNRLYWYRQTLGQGPEFLTYFQNEAQLEKSRLLSDRFSAERPKGSFSTLEIQRTEQGDSAMYLCASSRFGGNTEAFFGQGTRLTVV.

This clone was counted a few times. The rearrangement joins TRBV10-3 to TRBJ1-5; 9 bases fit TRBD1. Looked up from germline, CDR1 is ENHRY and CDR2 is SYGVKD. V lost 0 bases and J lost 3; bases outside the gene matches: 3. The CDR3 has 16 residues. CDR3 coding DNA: TGTGCCATCAGTGAGTCGAGGGACAGGGTCAATCAGCCCCAGCATTTT. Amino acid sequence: CAISESRDRVNQPQHF.

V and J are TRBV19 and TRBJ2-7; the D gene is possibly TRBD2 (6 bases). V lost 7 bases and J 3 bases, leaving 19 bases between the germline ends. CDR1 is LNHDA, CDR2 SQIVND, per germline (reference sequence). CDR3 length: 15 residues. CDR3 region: CASIPGGFRYYEQYF. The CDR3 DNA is TGTGCCAGTATCCCAGGAGGGTTCCGGTACTACGAGCAGTACTTC.

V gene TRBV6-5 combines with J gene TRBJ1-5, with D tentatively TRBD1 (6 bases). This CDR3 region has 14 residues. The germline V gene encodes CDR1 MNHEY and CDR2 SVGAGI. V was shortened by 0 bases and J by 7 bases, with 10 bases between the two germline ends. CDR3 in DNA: TGTGCCAGCAGTTACTCGATAGGGGGACAGCCCCAGCATTTT. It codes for CASSYSIGGQPQHF.

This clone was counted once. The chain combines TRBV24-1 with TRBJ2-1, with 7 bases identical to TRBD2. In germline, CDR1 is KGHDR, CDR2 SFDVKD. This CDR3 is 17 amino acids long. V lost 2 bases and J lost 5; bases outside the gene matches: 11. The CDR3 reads CATSDSSGVGGDNEQFF. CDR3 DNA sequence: TGTGCCACCAGTGATTCCTCGGGGGTGGGAGGGGACAATGAGCAGTTCTTC.

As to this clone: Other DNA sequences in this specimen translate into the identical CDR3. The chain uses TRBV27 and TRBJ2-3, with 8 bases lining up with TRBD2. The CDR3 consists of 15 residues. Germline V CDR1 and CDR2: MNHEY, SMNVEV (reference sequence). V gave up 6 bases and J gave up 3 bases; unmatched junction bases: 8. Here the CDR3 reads CASSTLAGRTDTQYF. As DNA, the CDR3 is TGTGCCAGCAGCACTTTAGCGGGACGGACAGATACGCAGTATTTT.

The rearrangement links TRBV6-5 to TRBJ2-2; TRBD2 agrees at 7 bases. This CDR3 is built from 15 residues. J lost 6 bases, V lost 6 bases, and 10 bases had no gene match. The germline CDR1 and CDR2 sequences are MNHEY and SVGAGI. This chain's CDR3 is CASSREEGSPGELFF. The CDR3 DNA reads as TGTGCCAGCAGCCGGGAGGAGGGGTCCCCCGGGGAGCTGTTTTTT.

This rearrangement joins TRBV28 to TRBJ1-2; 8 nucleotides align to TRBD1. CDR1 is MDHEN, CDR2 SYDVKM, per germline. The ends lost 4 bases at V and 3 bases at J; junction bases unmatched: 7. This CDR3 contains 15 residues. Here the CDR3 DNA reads TGTGCCAGCAGTTCTTTCGGACAGGGCGACTATGGCTACACCTTC. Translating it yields CASSSFGQGDYGYTF.

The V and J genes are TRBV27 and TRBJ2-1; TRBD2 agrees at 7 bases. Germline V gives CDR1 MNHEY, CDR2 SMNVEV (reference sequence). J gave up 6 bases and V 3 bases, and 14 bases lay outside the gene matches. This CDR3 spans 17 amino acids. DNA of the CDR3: TGTGCCAGCAGTTTGCGACTTAGCGGGCCACGGGGCAATGAGCAGTTCTTC. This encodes CASSLRLSGPRGNEQFF.

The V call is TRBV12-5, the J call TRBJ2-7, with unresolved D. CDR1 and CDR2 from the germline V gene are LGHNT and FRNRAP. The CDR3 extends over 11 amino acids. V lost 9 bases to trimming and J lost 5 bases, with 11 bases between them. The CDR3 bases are TGTGCTAGCCCGACTGGAAACGAGCAGTACTTC. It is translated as CASPTGNEQYF.

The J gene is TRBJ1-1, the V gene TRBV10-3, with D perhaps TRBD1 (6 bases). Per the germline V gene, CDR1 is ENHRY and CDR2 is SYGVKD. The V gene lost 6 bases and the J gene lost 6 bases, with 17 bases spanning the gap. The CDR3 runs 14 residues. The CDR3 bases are TGTGCCATCAGAAATCACAGGGAAAACCCTGAAGCTTTCTTT. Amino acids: CAIRNHRENPEAFF.

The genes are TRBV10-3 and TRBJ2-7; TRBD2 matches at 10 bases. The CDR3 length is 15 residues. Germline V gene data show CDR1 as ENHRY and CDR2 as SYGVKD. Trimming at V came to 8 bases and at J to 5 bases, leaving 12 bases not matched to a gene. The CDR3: CAIRFSGGSFDEQYF. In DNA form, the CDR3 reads TGTGCCATCCGTTTTAGCGGGGGGTCTTTCGACGAGCAGTACTTC.

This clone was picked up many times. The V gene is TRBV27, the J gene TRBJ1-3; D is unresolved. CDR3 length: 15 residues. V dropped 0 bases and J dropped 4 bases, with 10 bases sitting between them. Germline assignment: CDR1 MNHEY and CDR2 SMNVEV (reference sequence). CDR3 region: CASSLSAGSGNTIYF. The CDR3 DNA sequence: TGTGCCAGCAGTTTATCTGCGGGGTCCGGAAACACCATATATTTT.

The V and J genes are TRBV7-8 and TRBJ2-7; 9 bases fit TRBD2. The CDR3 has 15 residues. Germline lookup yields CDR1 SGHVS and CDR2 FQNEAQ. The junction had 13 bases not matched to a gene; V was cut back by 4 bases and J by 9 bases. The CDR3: CASSSRLADPKGQYF. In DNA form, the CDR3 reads TGTGCCAGCAGCTCGAGACTAGCGGATCCAAAGGGGCAGTACTTC.

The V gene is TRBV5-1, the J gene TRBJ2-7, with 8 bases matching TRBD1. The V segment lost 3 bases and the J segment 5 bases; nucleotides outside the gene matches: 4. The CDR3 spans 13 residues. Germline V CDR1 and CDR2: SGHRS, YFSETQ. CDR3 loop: CASSYKQGDEQYF. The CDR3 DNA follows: TGCGCCAGCAGCTACAAACAGGGGGACGAGCAGTACTTC.

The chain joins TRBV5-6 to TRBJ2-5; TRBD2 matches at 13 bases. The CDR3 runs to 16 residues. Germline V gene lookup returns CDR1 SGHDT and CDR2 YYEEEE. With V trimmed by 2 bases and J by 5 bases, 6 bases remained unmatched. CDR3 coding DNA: TGTGCCAGCAGCTTCGGACTAGCGGGAGTAGAGGAGACCCAGTACTTC. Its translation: CASSFGLAGVEETQYF.

The CDR3 DNA reads as TGTGCCATCAGTCTAACCCAAAGCAATCAGCCCCAGCATTTT. Residues: CAISLTQSNQPQHF. The chain joins TRBV10-3 to TRBJ1-5; D uncertain. V dropped 5 bases and J dropped 1 base, with 9 bases sitting between them. Germline V gene data show CDR1 as ENHRY and CDR2 as SYGVKD. The CDR3 consists of 14 residues.